One and the same sample provided the 14 T cell receptor beta chains below, sequenced in a study of PD-L1 blockade in urothelial cancer. Time point noted: peripheral blood 6 weeks after treatment start. Assay: immunoSEQ multiplex PCR; the TCRdb copy retains only in-frame clones and omits some. The data show about 41,000 clones, approximately 84% seen once. The material sequenced was PBMCs, taken around atezolizumab (anti-PD-L1) treatment. The origin of the receptors is a man between 65 and 79 years old with urothelial cancer.

The rearrangement uses TRBV11-2 and TRBJ2-1; 8 bases map to TRBD2. The CDR3 is 17 amino acids. V gave up 2 bases and J gave up 6 bases; unmatched junction bases: 12. Germline CDR1 SGHAT, CDR2 FQNNGV. The CDR3 sequence is CASSLPRGGEGLNEQFF. The CDR3, as DNA: TGTGCCAGCAGCTTACCCCGGGGGGGGGAGGGCCTCAATGAGCAGTTCTTC.

The chain joins TRBV10-3 to TRBJ2-3, with 9 bases fitting TRBD2. The CDR3 loop spans 17 amino acids. V lost 0 bases and J lost 2; bases outside the gene matches: 6. The germline V gene encodes CDR1 ENHRY and CDR2 SYGVKD. DNA of the CDR3: TGTGCCATCAGTGAGTCCGGGGGGACTAGCCTCACAGATACGCAGTATTTT. It yields the protein CAISESGGTSLTDTQYF.

This clone has only a few counts. The chain uses TRBV7-6 and TRBJ1-2, with D unclear. V was pared by 5 bases and J by 5 bases, with 18 bases between. The length of the CDR3 is 15 residues. The V gene's germline CDR1 is SGHVS and CDR2 FNYEAQ. CDR3 in DNA: TGTGCCAGCAGCCCGTCGGGTGAGGGTTGGTATGGCTACACCTTC. Residues: CASSPSGEGWYGYTF.

This clone was seen once. This chain links TRBV19 with TRBJ1-5; TRBD1 matches at 8 bases. V was pared by 3 bases and J by 5 bases, with 6 bases of the junction left unmatched. CDR1 is LNHDA and CDR2 is SQIVND in the germline V gene (reference sequence). CDR3 length: 15 amino acids. The CDR3 protein is CASSIRTGSDQPQHF. The CDR3 nucleotides are TGTGCCAGTAGTATTAGGACAGGGAGCGATCAGCCCCAGCATTTT.

V and J are TRBV7-9 and TRBJ2-2; 7 bases fit TRBD2. Germline V CDR1 and CDR2: SEHNR, FQNEAQ (reference sequence). V dropped 7 bases and J dropped 2; count of bases not matched to a gene: 13. This CDR3 is 17 amino acids long. The CDR3 loop reads CASTPGGLADNTGELFF. In DNA, the CDR3 is TGTGCCAGCACCCCCGGTGGGCTAGCGGATAACACCGGGGAGCTGTTTTTT.

This clone was observed once. CDR3 nucleotide sequence: TGTGCCAGCAGTGAGGGAGCAACTAATGAAAAACTGTTTTTT. Protein sequence: CASSEGATNEKLFF. The genes are TRBV6-1 and TRBJ1-4; D is uncertain. This CDR3 has 14 residues. CDR1 is MNHNS and CDR2 is SASEGT in the germline V gene. The V end lost 3 bases, the J end lost 0 bases, and 5 bases lay between the germline ends.

This clone was detected only once. V usage is TRBV27 and J usage is TRBJ2-1; 9 bases map to TRBD1. With 6 bases clipped from V and 8 bases from J, the junction kept 8 bases outside the gene matches. CDR3 length: 14 residues. Germline assignment: CDR1 MNHEY and CDR2 SMNVEV (reference sequence). CDR3 nucleotide sequence: TGTGCCAGCAGATGGACAGGGGCCATGCATGAGCAGTTCTTC. This sequence encodes CASRWTGAMHEQFF.

This chain links TRBV28 with TRBJ1-4; D might be TRBD1 (5 bases). CDR3 length: 18 residues. V was trimmed by 8 bases and J by 4 bases, leaving 26 bases between them. Germline assignment: CDR1 MDHEN and CDR2 SYDVKM. CDR3 sequence (DNA): TGTGCCAGCCGCCGATTGGGGACTCAAACCACCATTAATGAAAAACTGTTTTTT. Its translation is CASRRLGTQTTINEKLFF. Together with reference TRBV28 and TRBJ1-4, the CDR3 gives the full variable domain: DVKVTQSSRYLVKRTGEKVFLECVQDMDHENMFWYRQDPGLGLRLIYFSYDVKMKEKGDIPEGYSVSREKKERFSLILESASTNQTSMYLCASRRLGTQTTINEKLFFGSGTQLSVL.

The chain links TRBV19 to TRBJ2-2, with 10 bases fitting TRBD1. This CDR3 comprises 17 residues. Germline values: CDR1 LNHDA, CDR2 SQIVND (reference sequence). Trimming removed 6 bases from V and 10 bases from J; junction bases left unmatched: 17. CDR3 sequence: CASSRLGQGVYEEELFF. DNA of the CDR3: TGTGCCAGTAGCCGTTTAGGACAGGGGGTTTATGAGGAGGAGCTGTTTTTT.

The CDR3 loop is CASSWLGSRGVGNEQFF. The CDR3 DNA reads TGTGCCAGCAGCTGGCTTGGGAGTCGCGGCGTCGGCAATGAGCAGTTCTTC. The V gene is TRBV7-9, the J gene TRBJ2-1; D perhaps matches TRBD2 (5 bases). V dropped 4 bases and J dropped 6 bases, with 22 bases sitting between them. The V gene's germline CDR1 is SEHNR and CDR2 FQNEAQ (reference sequence). This CDR3 region has 17 residues.

The gene calls are TRBV18 and TRBJ2-7; TRBD2 agrees at 9 bases. The junction had 3 bases not matched to a gene; V was cut back by 3 bases and J by 3 bases. The CDR3 is made up of 14 amino acids. CDR1 is KGHSH, CDR2 LQKENI, per germline. CDR3 DNA sequence: TGTGCCAGCTCACCCGGGACTAGCATCTACGAGCAGTACTTC. Translation: CASSPGTSIYEQYF. Using reference TRBV18 and TRBJ2-7 for the parts outside the CDR3, the full variable domain is NAGVMQNPRHLVRRRGQEARLRCSPMKGHSHVYWYRQLPEEGLKFMVYLQKENIIDESGMPKERFSAEFPKEGPSILRIQQVVRGDSAAYFCASSPGTSIYEQYFGPGTRLTVT.

In regard to this clone: Other DNA sequences in this specimen translate into the identical CDR3. The chain uses TRBV5-1 and TRBJ2-5; TRBD1 matches 11 bases. CDR3 size: 16 residues. Germline V gene lookup returns CDR1 SGHRS and CDR2 YFSETQ. Trimming took 4 bases from V and 0 from J; bases not matched to a gene: 5. CDR3 nucleotide sequence: TGCGCCAGCAGCGGCGGGACAGGGGGGTACCAAGAGACCCAGTACTTC. This encodes CASSGGTGGYQETQYF.

The V and J genes are TRBV4-1 and TRBJ2-3, with 8 bases lining up with TRBD2. This CDR3 comprises 17 residues. Trimming removed 2 bases from V and 6 bases from J; junction bases left unmatched: 13. Germline values: CDR1 MGHRA, CDR2 YSYEKL. The CDR3 loop is CASSQWGSGGAGDTQYF. Written as DNA, the CDR3 is TGCGCCAGCAGCCAATGGGGGTCGGGAGGGGCCGGTGATACGCAGTATTTT.

The genes are TRBV29-1 and TRBJ2-3; 9 bases line up with TRBD1. Trimming cost V 5 bases and J 4 bases; bases outside gene matches: 4. Germline lookup yields CDR1 SQVTM and CDR2 ANQGSEA. The CDR3 has 13 amino acids. The DNA of the CDR3 is TGCAGCGTTTCACAGGGGGCCGCAGATACGCAGTATTTT. This encodes CSVSQGAADTQYF.